Listed here are 3 T cell receptor beta chains from one sample, sequenced in a study of spatial heterogeneity in lung cancer. Their antigen targets remain unknown. The time point: sample taken at primary tumor resection. Findings and limits, study-wide: It was found that expanded intratumoral alpha and beta TCR counts tracked tumor mutation counts.

TCRdb processed the 5' RACE reads anew with MiXCR; each CDR3 protein has one entry. The table includes some 11,000 distinct CDR3 sequences, around 5.2% detected once. This material consisted of lung tumor tissue, taken at surgery. The receptors stem from a male donor with early-stage non-small cell lung cancer.

This clonotype was counted at least ten times. The library was designed around alpha chains, so this beta chain is a stray read whose abundance carries little weight. The chain recombines TRBV2 with TRBJ1-6; perhaps TRBD1 as D (5 bases). This CDR3 is 14 amino acids long. V lost 8 bases and J 9 bases, leaving 17 bases between the germline ends. CDR1 SNHLY and CDR2 FYNNEI come from the germline V gene. The CDR3 loop reads CASSDSSPFSPLHF. Here the CDR3 DNA reads TGTGCCAGCTCCGACAGTTCCCCGTTTTCACCCCTCCACTTT.

Many counts were recorded for this clonotype. For a library built for alpha chains, this beta chain is a stray read; little rests on its size. This rearrangement joins TRBV20-1 to TRBJ2-5, with 10 nucleotides matching TRBD2. This CDR3 region has 18 residues. V was pared by 0 bases and J by 0 bases, with 10 bases of the junction left unmatched. Germline V gene data show CDR1 as DFQATT and CDR2 as SNEGSKA (reference sequence). In nucleotides, the CDR3 is TGCAGTGCTAGAGATTGGGCTAGCGGGGGTGCGTACCAAGAGACCCAGTACTTC. Its translation: CSARDWASGGAYQETQYF.

This clonotype was seen many times. Little can be read into the size of this beta chain, an off-target read in a library designed for alpha chains. CDR3 region: CASSPIAVPGNTIYF. CDR3 nucleotide sequence: TGCGCCAGCAGCCCGATCGCCGTCCCTGGAAACACCATATATTTT. The chain uses TRBV4-1 and TRBJ1-3; D gene unclear. The CDR3 contains 15 residues. V lost 4 bases to trimming and J lost 2 bases, with 12 bases between them. The germline gives CDR1 MGHRA, CDR2 YSYEKL.